These T cell receptor beta chains were read from a single sample in a study of blood T cell repertoires in COVID-19. Only in-frame clones appear in the TCRdb table, and some are missing; sequencing was by immunoSEQ multiplex PCR. This sample has roughly 150,000 clones, with about 88% found just once. What was sequenced was peripheral blood. These receptors were taken from a woman aged 70-85 years with acute or convalescent COVID-19. Both conserved end residues are part of each CDR3. The order of the fields is J gene, V gene, clone size, D gene, CDR3 DNA, CDR3 protein. The D gene is left open where the match is weak. Part of the rows lack a size; the others show once, few, many or a class for expanded clones.

>TRBJ1-6|TRBV19|few|.
TGTGCCAGTAGTATCCGGGAACTCGGTTCACCCCTCCACTTT
CASSIRELGSPLHF
>TRBJ1-2|TRBV5-4|.|TRBD1
TGTGCCAGCAGCCCTCCGGGACAGGCCTTATATGGCTACACCTTC
CASSPPGQALYGYTF
>TRBJ2-1|TRBV7-6|.|.
TGTGCCAGTAGTATTGGGGCATCCTCCTACAATGAGCAGTTCTTC
CASSIGASSYNEQFF
>TRBJ1-4|TRBV4-1|.|.
TGCGCCAGCAGCCAAGGGCAGGGAAGAAGTGATAATGAAAAACTGTTTTTT
CASSQGQGRSDNEKLFF
>TRBJ1-1|TRBV6-5|.|.
TGTGCCAGCAGTACCTCGGGACACCTGAACACTGAAGCTTTCTTT
CASSTSGHLNTEAFF
>TRBJ1-5|TRBV7-9|.|.
TGTGCCAGCAGCTTAAGTGGGGGGCAGCCCCAGCATTTT
CASSLSGGQPQHF
>TRBJ1-1|TRBV19|.|TRBD1
TGTGCCAGTAGTCCGGGACAGGGACTGAACACTGAAGCTTTCTTT
CASSPGQGLNTEAFF
>TRBJ1-5|TRBV19|.|TRBD1
TGTGCCAGTAGTCCCCCGAGACAGGGAGGTCGACAGCCCCAGCATTTT
CASSPPRQGGRQPQHF
>TRBJ1-6|TRBV3-1/TRBV3-2|.|.
TGTGCCAGCAGTCAAACGACAGGTCCCCTCCACTTT
CASSQTTGPLHF
>TRBJ2-6|TRBV6-2/TRBV6-3|.|TRBD1
TGTGCCAGCAGTTACACGCTCAGGGACAGGGCCGCCTCTGGGGCCAACGTCCTGACTTTC
CASSYTLRDRAASGANVLTF
>TRBJ2-2|TRBV7-9|once|.
TGTGCCAGCAGCCCACCGAGGAACACCGGGGAGCTGTTTTTT
CASSPPRNTGELFF
>TRBJ1-2|TRBV6-5|.|TRBD1
TGTGCCAGCAGCCTTAATTTACGGACAGGAGGCTACACCTTC
CASSLNLRTGGYTF
>TRBJ1-2|TRBV6-5|.|TRBD1
TGTGCCAGCAACCCTACAGGGGGCGATGGCTATGGCTACACCTTC
CASNPTGGDGYGYTF
>TRBJ1-1|TRBV3-1/TRBV3-2|.|TRBD1
TGTGCCAGCAGCGACAGGGTGTCCGAAGCTTTCTTT
CASSDRVSEAFF
>TRBJ1-2|TRBV5-6|few|.
TGTGCCAGCAGCTACCTCCGGACAGCCACCCGGGATGGCTACACCTTC
CASSYLRTATRDGYTF
>TRBJ1-4|TRBV2|.|TRBD1
TGTGCCAGCAGTGGACAGGGTGCAAGGAATGAAAAACTGTTTTTT
CASSGQGARNEKLFF
>TRBJ1-4|TRBV18|.|TRBD1
TGTGCCAGCTCACTAACTCGACAGGGGGCGCGTGAAAAACTGTTTTTT
CASSLTRQGAREKLFF
>TRBJ2-1|TRBV13|once|.
TGTGCCAGCAGCTCCAGGGGAAGCGGGGTCTTTAGCTCCTACAATGAGCAGTTCTTC
CASSSRGSGVFSSYNEQFF
>TRBJ2-5|TRBV12-1|.|.
TGTGCCAGCACCTTCGTCAGGCAAGAGACCCAGTACTTC
CASTFVRQETQYF
>TRBJ2-3|TRBV5-8|.|TRBD2
TGTGCCAGCAGCCGGCTAGCGGGGGGGGCTAGCACAGATACGCAGTATTTT
CASSRLAGGASTDTQYF
>TRBJ2-1|TRBV7-9|.|.
TGTGCCAGCACCCCGGTCTTCGGCTACAATGAGCAGTTCTTC
CASTPVFGYNEQFF
>TRBJ1-2|TRBV4-3|.|.
TGCGCCAGCAGCCAAGTGCAGGATAACTATGGCTACACCTTC
CASSQVQDNYGYTF
>TRBJ2-5|TRBV1|.|.
TGCACCAGCAGCCAAGAAGGGCGGGGGGGCCAAGAGACCCAGTACTTC
CTSSQEGRGGQETQYF
>TRBJ2-2|TRBV3-1/TRBV3-2|.|TRBD1
TGTGCCAGCAGCCTGGGACAGGGGGTTGGCGGGGAGCTGTTTTTT
CASSLGQGVGGELFF
>TRBJ1-5|TRBV4-1|.|.
TGCGCCAGCAGCCAAGATTCAATAGGCCAGGGGACCTTCAATCAGCCCCAGCATTTT
CASSQDSIGQGTFNQPQHF
>TRBJ1-2|TRBV2|.|TRBD1
TGTGCCACCCAGACAGGGTTTGGTTCTGGCTACACCTTC
CATQTGFGSGYTF
>TRBJ1-6|TRBV3-1/TRBV3-2|.|TRBD1
TGTGCCAGCAGCCCAATGGGACAGCTCTTTTCACCCCTCCACTTT
CASSPMGQLFSPLHF
>TRBJ1-2|TRBV13|.|TRBD1
TGTGCCAGCACAGGACCAGGGGGACGCGGCTACACCTTC
CASTGPGGRGYTF
>TRBJ1-1|TRBV11-1|.|.
TGTGCCAGCAGCTTGTTGGGGGGGAGTGAAGCTTTCTTT
CASSLLGGSEAFF
>TRBJ2-3|TRBV27|once|TRBD1
TGTGCCAGCAGGTTAGCTGGGACAGCCACAGATACGCAGTATTTT
CASRLAGTATDTQYF
>TRBJ1-1|TRBV20-1|.|.
TGCAGGGCTTTAAGAGGCACCGAAGCTTTCTTT
CRALRGTEAFF
>TRBJ2-1|TRBV11-3|.|.
TGTGCCAGCAGCTTAGGTACGAGCTCCTACAATGAGCAGTTCTTC
CASSLGTSSYNEQFF
>TRBJ1-6|TRBV27|.|.
TGTGCCAGCAGTTCTCTGGGAGAGTATAATTCACCCCTCCACTTT
CASSSLGEYNSPLHF
>TRBJ1-2|TRBV2|.|TRBD1
TGTGCCAGCAGTGACGATGGACAGGGGGTGCACACCTTC
CASSDDGQGVHTF
>TRBJ2-2|TRBV6-5|.|.
TGTGCCAGCAGTCGGAAAAGGGGTGGCACCGGGGAGCTGTTTTTT
CASSRKRGGTGELFF
>TRBJ1-2|TRBV19|.|.
TGTGCCAGTAGCCTTCAATCCAGGGGTCATGGCTACACCTTC
CASSLQSRGHGYTF
>TRBJ1-5|TRBV4-1|.|.
TGCGCCAGCAGCCAAAGCCAGGGGAGAGATCAGCCCCAGCATTTT
CASSQSQGRDQPQHF
>TRBJ2-5|TRBV6-2/TRBV6-3|.|TRBD2
TGTGCCAGCAGTCCCGGGACTAGCGGGACCCAAGAGACCCAGTACTTC
CASSPGTSGTQETQYF
>TRBJ1-6|TRBV3-1/TRBV3-2|.|TRBD1
TGTGCCAGCAGCCAGAGACAGGGGACCAATTCACCCCTCCACTTT
CASSQRQGTNSPLHF
>TRBJ2-5|TRBV10-3|.|.
TGTGCCATCAGCCAAACAGGGTTCCAAGAGACCCAGTACTTC
CAISQTGFQETQYF
>TRBJ1-3|TRBV5-1|once|.
TGCGCCAGCGGAGCAACGGGGTCGGGAAACACCATATATTTT
CASGATGSGNTIYF
>TRBJ2-1|TRBV5-1|.|.
TGCGCCAGCAGCTTGGGGCCGGGGAACAATGAGCAGTTCTTC
CASSLGPGNNEQFF